The next 8 T cell receptor beta chains were all read from a single sample in a study of blood T cell repertoires in COVID-19. Assay: immunoSEQ multiplex PCR; the TCRdb copy retains only in-frame clones and omits some. The sample lists about 270,000 clones; about nine tenths were seen once. Sequencing input: peripheral blood. The receptor source for this set is a man between 40 and 49 years old with active or convalescent COVID-19.

V and J are TRBV29-1 and TRBJ2-7; perhaps TRBD2 as D (5 bases). Germline-derived CDR1 and CDR2 are SQVTM and ANQGSEA. The CDR3 loop spans 15 amino acids. The V end lost 2 bases, the J end lost 3 bases, and 17 bases lay between the germline ends. The CDR3 nucleotides read TGCAGCGTTGAACTTTCACTTAGCGCTCGCTACGAGCAGTACTTC. Translated: CSVELSLSARYEQYF.

This chain joins TRBV4-1 and TRBJ2-2; unclear D gene. The V gene's germline CDR1 is MGHRA and CDR2 YSYEKL. The length of the CDR3 is 17 residues. V dropped 1 base and J dropped 7 bases, with 19 bases sitting between them. For the CDR3, the DNA is TGCGCCAGCAGCCAAGGAGGAGCCGCGGATCCCCGCGGGGAGCTGTTTTTT. Protein sequence: CASSQGGAADPRGELFF.

As concerns this clone: A junction boundary mismatches the germline segment, possibly from a read error. The rearrangement joins TRBV28 to TRBJ1-1; D call uncertain. Germline CDR1 and CDR2: MDHEN and SYDVKM. This CDR3 contains 13 residues. The CDR3, as DNA: TGTGCCAGCGGTGGCCCGCCGAACGCTGAAGCTTTCTTT. Its protein is CASGGPPNAEAFF. Complete variable domain (other parts from reference TRBV28 and TRBJ1-1): DVKVTQSSRYLVKRTGEKVFLECVQDMDHENMFWYRQDPGLGLRLIYFSYDVKMKEKGDIPEGYSVSREKKERFSLILESASTNQTSMYLCASGGPPNAEAFFGQGTRLTVV.

CDR3: CASLGGLAKNIQYF. The CDR3 nucleotides read TGTGCCAGCTTAGGAGGACTAGCCAAAAACATTCAGTACTTC. The genes are TRBV6-5 and TRBJ2-4, with a possible D match to TRBD2 (5 bases). CDR3 length equals 14 residues. The V end was cut by 8 bases, the J end by 0 bases, with 11 bases between. CDR1 MNHEY and CDR2 SVGAGI come from the germline V gene.

The V gene is TRBV2, the J gene TRBJ2-5, with D possibly TRBD1 on 6 matching bases. Looked up from germline, CDR1 is SNHLY and CDR2 is FYNNEI. The germline V and J ends were trimmed by 4 bases and 4 bases, with 7 bases remaining between them. The CDR3 totals 12 residues. The CDR3 DNA follows: TGTGCCAGCAGTGGACAGGCAGAGACCCAGTACTTC. This translates into CASSGQAETQYF. Variable domain in full (rest from reference TRBV2 and TRBJ2-5): EPEVTQTPSHQVTQMGQEVILRCVPISNHLYFYWYRQILGQKVEFLVSFYNNEISEKSEIFDDQFSVERPDGSNFTLKIRSTKLEDSAMYFCASSGQAETQYFGPGTRLLVL.

This clone showed up just once. The chain couples TRBV5-1 to TRBJ2-1; 7 bases align to TRBD2. The ends lost 7 bases at V and 8 bases at J; junction bases unmatched: 12. The CDR3 extends over 14 amino acids. The germline V gene has CDR1 SGHRS and CDR2 YFSETQ. The CDR3 DNA reads as TGCGCCAGCGGCCCGGGGGAGGGAAAGGATGAGCAGTTCTTC. It encodes CASGPGEGKDEQFF.

This chain connects TRBV10-3 to TRBJ2-7, with 9 nucleotides matching TRBD1. The germline V gene has CDR1 ENHRY and CDR2 SYGVKD. The CDR3 consists of 13 residues. J lost 5 bases, V lost 6 bases, and 5 bases had no gene match. The CDR3 nucleotides read TGTGCCATCAGAGGGGACAGGGCCAACGAGCAGTACTTC. Its protein is CAIRGDRANEQYF.

This chain links TRBV4-1 with TRBJ1-2; 9 bases align to TRBD1. V lost 3 bases, J lost 6 bases, and 2 bases stayed unmatched. Germline lookup yields CDR1 MGHRA and CDR2 YSYEKL. There are 13 residues in the CDR3. The CDR3 loop is CASSQDRGDGYTF. The CDR3 coding sequence is TGCGCCAGCAGCCAGGACAGGGGCGATGGCTACACCTTC.